The 20 T cell receptor beta chains below come from one sample, sequenced in a study of cytomegalovirus exposure and HLA in healthy donors. This PCR relied on a set of 60 Vbeta primers and 13 Jbeta primers. Generated by immunoSEQ multiplex PCR, the TCRdb table keeps only in-frame clones and is missing some. Of roughly 130,000 clones in the sample, around three quarters were seen once. Sequenced input: PBMCs. These TCRs come from a man aged 35 to 55 in good health and CMV-seronegative.

The rearrangement joins TRBV16 to TRBJ2-7; tentative D call: TRBD1 (6 bases). V gave up 1 base and J gave up 6 bases, with 16 bases separating them. Germline assignment: CDR1 KGHSY and CDR2 FQNENV. The CDR3 has 15 amino acids. The CDR3 sequence: CASSQFRQVEGEQYF. CDR3 sequence (DNA): TGTGCCAGCAGCCAATTTAGACAGGTCGAAGGCGAGCAGTACTTC.

This clone turned up a few times. The V gene is TRBV30, the J gene TRBJ1-1; TRBD1 agrees at 7 bases. Germline trimming cut 4 bases from V and 4 bases from J; bases unmatched to any gene: 6. Per the germline V gene, CDR1 is GTSNPN and CDR2 is SVGIG (reference sequence). The CDR3 has 13 amino acids. CDR3 residues: CAWNPGGSTEAFF. The CDR3 bases are TGTGCCTGGAATCCAGGGGGAAGCACTGAAGCTTTCTTT.

This chain connects TRBV28 to TRBJ2-5; maybe TRBD1 (5 bases). Looked up from germline, CDR1 is MDHEN and CDR2 is SYDVKM. V was cut by 4 bases and J by 1 base, with 7 bases left in between. CDR3 length: 13 amino acids. CDR3 DNA: TGTGCCAGCAGTTCAGGGCGCCAAGAGACCCAGTACTTC. It yields the protein CASSSGRQETQYF.

The chain is built from TRBV6-1 and TRBJ1-2; perhaps TRBD1 as D (5 bases). The CDR3 has 14 residues. V gave up 6 bases and J gave up 7 bases, with 18 bases separating them. The germline gives CDR1 MNHNS, CDR2 SASEGT. In DNA, the CDR3 is TGTGCCAGCAGCCTAAAAAGCCAGGGTCTTGGCTACACCTTC. Translation: CASSLKSQGLGYTF.

The rearrangement joins TRBV2 to TRBJ1-5; weak D call: TRBD1 (6 bases). The CDR3 has 16 residues. CDR1 is SNHLY and CDR2 is FYNNEI in the germline V gene. The V and J ends lost 5 bases and 3 bases respectively, with 17 bases between them. The CDR3 sequence is CASSPGHGQSNQPQHF. In DNA form, the CDR3 reads TGTGCCAGCAGTCCAGGTCACGGACAGTCCAATCAGCCCCAGCATTTT.

The chain couples TRBV13 to TRBJ1-4; D gene unclear. The CDR3 has 16 residues. The germline CDR1 and CDR2 sequences are PRHDT and FYEKMQ (reference sequence). V was pared by 2 bases and J by 0 bases, with 10 bases between. DNA for the CDR3: TGTGCCAGCAGCTTACCAGGACTGCCAACTAATGAAAAACTGTTTTTT. Its protein is CASSLPGLPTNEKLFF. Complete variable domain (other parts from reference TRBV13 and TRBJ1-4): AAGVIQSPRHLIKEKRETATLKCYPIPRHDTVYWYQQGPGQDPQFLISFYEKMQSDKGSIPDRFSAQQFSDYHSELNMSSLELGDSALYFCASSLPGLPTNEKLFFGSGTQLSVL.

The V gene is TRBV28, the J gene TRBJ2-7; TRBD2 matches 7 bases. The CDR3 is made up of 14 amino acids. In germline, CDR1 is MDHEN, CDR2 SYDVKM. V lost 5 bases, J lost 4 bases, and 8 bases stayed unmatched. This CDR3 reads CASSEGPRGYEQYF. In DNA form, the CDR3 reads TGTGCCAGCAGTGAAGGACCGCGGGGGTACGAGCAGTACTTC.

For this clone: This sample also contains other DNA sequences that code for the same CDR3. V usage is TRBV7-6 and J usage is TRBJ2-5; perhaps TRBD2 as D (5 bases). V was pared by 5 bases and J by 3 bases, with 10 bases between. CDR3 size: 13 residues. The germline gives CDR1 SGHVS, CDR2 FNYEAQ. CDR3 nucleotides: TGTGCCAGCAGCCCCCGGACTGAAGAGACCCAGTACTTC. It specifies CASSPRTEETQYF. The variable domain in full, completed from reference TRBV7-6 and TRBJ2-5, reads GAGVSQSPRYKVTKRGQDVALRCDPISGHVSLYWYRQALGQGPEFLTYFNYEAQQDKSGLPNDRFSAERPEGSISTLTIQRTEQRDSAMYRCASSPRTEETQYFGPGTRLLVL.

CDR3 nucleotides: TGTGCCAGCACCCTCGGGGTGAACACTGAAGCTTTCTTT. Translated, it gives CASTLGVNTEAFF. The chain uses TRBV7-9 and TRBJ1-1; D remains unclear. CDR1 is SEHNR, CDR2 FQNEAQ, per germline (reference sequence). V lost 7 bases and J 0 bases, leaving 9 bases between the germline ends. CDR3 length equals 13 residues. Using reference TRBV7-9 and TRBJ1-1 for the parts outside the CDR3, the full variable domain is DTGVSQNPRHKITKRGQNVTFRCDPISEHNRLYWYRQTLGQGPEFLTYFQNEAQLEKSRLLSDRFSAERPKGSFSTLEIQRTEQGDSAMYLCASTLGVNTEAFFGQGTRLTVV.

The J gene is TRBJ2-7, the V gene TRBV19; TRBD1 matches at 10 bases. V was pared by 9 bases and J by 0 bases, with 11 bases of the junction left unmatched. Germline CDR1 and CDR2: LNHDA and SQIVND (reference sequence). CDR3 size: 16 residues. The chain's CDR3 is CASRGQGTSSSYEQYF. The CDR3 nucleotides are TGTGCCAGCAGGGGACAGGGGACCTCGAGCTCCTACGAGCAGTACTTC.

The rearrangement joins TRBV4-1 to TRBJ1-3; D not resolved. V was clipped by 1 base and J by 9 bases, with 10 bases between them. This CDR3 is 13 amino acids long. The germline V gene has CDR1 MGHRA and CDR2 YSYEKL. DNA for the CDR3: TGCGCCAGCAGCCAAGGCCTAGTCTTCACCATATATTTT. It encodes CASSQGLVFTIYF.

Only one count was recorded for this clone. The chain links TRBV5-1 to TRBJ2-3, with a possible D match to TRBD2 (7 bases). There are 17 residues in the CDR3. V was shortened by 2 bases and J by 0 bases, with 16 bases between the two germline ends. The germline V gene encodes CDR1 SGHRS and CDR2 YFSETQ. This chain's CDR3 is CASSFGGAQISTDTQYF. CDR3 coding DNA: TGCGCCAGCAGCTTTGGGGGGGCTCAAATCAGCACAGATACGCAGTATTTT.

This clone was counted a few times. This rearrangement joins TRBV28 to TRBJ2-6; D uncertain. Germline CDR1 reads MDHEN; CDR2 reads SYDVKM. V was cut by 3 bases and J by 4 bases, with 13 bases left in between. The CDR3 loop spans 16 amino acids. The DNA for the CDR3 is TGTGCCAGCAGTTTTATCTCTCAGTTGGGGGCCAACGTCCTGACTTTC. Translating gives CASSFISQLGANVLTF.

This chain uses TRBV19 with TRBJ2-2; the D gene is possibly TRBD2 (7 bases). CDR1 and CDR2 (germline): LNHDA, SQIVND (reference sequence). This CDR3 has 15 amino acids. The V and J ends lost 2 bases and 5 bases respectively, with 12 bases between them. This CDR3 reads CASSIRGEGTGELFF. In DNA, the CDR3 is TGTGCCAGTAGTATAAGGGGGGAGGGAACCGGGGAGCTGTTTTTT.

This clone was detected only a few times. This chain joins TRBV28 and TRBJ2-1; 12 bases map to TRBD2. The V gene's germline CDR1 is MDHEN and CDR2 SYDVKM. J gave up 6 bases and V 2 bases, and 2 bases lay outside the gene matches. CDR3 length: 15 amino acids. The CDR3 here is CASSLGLAGRNEQFF. The CDR3 DNA follows: TGTGCCAGCAGTTTAGGACTAGCGGGACGCAATGAGCAGTTCTTC.

The rearrangement joins TRBV6-1 to TRBJ1-3; 7 bases are a match to TRBD1. The CDR3 is 16 residues long. Per germline, CDR1 MNHNS and CDR2 SASEGT. With V trimmed by 2 bases and J by 3 bases, 7 bases remained unmatched. The CDR3 reads CASSEFQGGGGNTIYF. The CDR3 DNA reads TGTGCCAGCAGTGAATTTCAGGGGGGAGGTGGAAACACCATATATTTT.

This clone was recorded a few times. This chain uses TRBV4-2 with TRBJ1-4; tentative D call: TRBD1 (6 bases). The V end was cut by 2 bases, the J end by 8 bases, with 18 bases between. Germline assignment: CDR1 LGHNA and CDR2 YNFKEQ. The CDR3 length is 16 residues. CDR3 region: CASSQLGVSGEEKLFF. The CDR3 DNA sequence: TGTGCCAGCAGCCAACTCGGGGTCTCAGGGGAGGAAAAACTGTTTTTT.

CDR3 sequence (DNA): TGCGCCAGCAGCCTACAGGGGGCAGAGGTGAACACTGAAGCTTTCTTT. Amino acids: CASSLQGAEVNTEAFF. The chain carries TRBV5-1 and TRBJ1-1; 9 nucleotides line up with TRBD1. V was pared by 4 bases and J by 0 bases, with 7 bases of the junction left unmatched. Germline assignment: CDR1 SGHRS and CDR2 YFSETQ. The CDR3 runs to 16 residues.

The V and J genes are TRBV28 and TRBJ1-2; tentatively, D is TRBD1 (6 bases). This CDR3 comprises 14 residues. Looked up from germline, CDR1 is MDHEN and CDR2 is SYDVKM. Trimming cost V 3 bases and J 4 bases, with 12 bases left between them. The CDR3 reads CASSLPGTPYGYTF. In DNA form, the CDR3 reads TGTGCCAGCAGTTTGCCCGGGACACCCTATGGCTACACCTTC.

The chain recombines TRBV30 with TRBJ1-6; D perhaps matches TRBD1 (6 bases). Trimming shortened V by 3 bases and J by 6 bases, and 12 bases separated the two germline ends. The germline V gene encodes CDR1 GTSNPN and CDR2 SVGIG (reference sequence). This CDR3 contains 14 residues. DNA of the CDR3: TGTGCCTGGAGCCAGGGGTCCACTAATTCACCCCTCCACTTT. It yields the protein CAWSQGSTNSPLHF.